Detailed here is one T cell receptor beta chain. Its antigen is unknown. A much larger clone lies a single base off, so this may be a read error. The CDR3 runs 13 amino acids, cysteine and phenylalanine included. Here the CDR3 DNA is all that survives: 39 bases in frame from base 1. V is reduced by 0 bases and J by 0 bases, leaving a spacing of 0 bases between them. The germline V gene encodes CDR1 SGHDN and CDR2 FVKESK. The treatment or condition label of this sample denotes: roughly 19 received Ad26.COV2.S at low or high dose, single or two shots; about five received placebo; per-sample allocation not given. Repertoires of vaccine and placebo recipients were sequenced from samples taken on day 63 after the first injection. In Cohort 1b, 25 or so adults aged 18-55 years were enrolled at a single site in Boston, USA, between 29 July and 7 August 2020. Ad26.COV2.S was a replication-incompetent adenovirus type 26 vector expressing a prefusion-stabilized SARS-CoV-2 spike protein from the original Wuhan strain.

The immunoSEQ Assay was the method used to sequence TCRbeta CDR3 regions. After extraction, genomic DNA underwent amplification by bias-controlled multiplex PCR, followed by high-throughput sequencing. In the original analysis: Collapsing and filtering of sequences were performed to quantify the absolute abundance of each unique TCRbeta CDR3 region. T cell fraction was estimated by normalizing TCRbeta template counts to usable DNA, with usable DNA measured through amplification of reference genes found in all nucleated cells. Repertoire TCRs were annotated as SARS-CoV-2-specific by exact matching of V gene, CDR3 amino acid sequence and J gene to a known reactive TCR set. The reference SARS-CoV-2 TCR set came from MIRA and was filtered for enrichment in COVID-19-positive ImmuneCODE repertoires, removing public or cross-reactive TCRs. Based on the MIRA antigens, annotated TCRs were further analysed at the level of specific ORF or position within ORF. Breadth was defined as annotated unique rearrangements over total unique productive rearrangements; depth was the summed frequency of those rearrangements. Two-sided Wilcoxon rank-sum tests were applied when comparing TCR breadth between groups. Entries here come from immuneACCESS through TCRdb and include only in-frame sequences with V and J called. Some clones fail to appear in such tables; in the studies checked, an unresolved V gene covers under half of the shortfall, and the cause of the remainder is unknown. V, J and clone size are taken as reported in that table, and D and trimming were inferred from the DNA itself. In all, the sample holds hundreds of thousands of clones, and more than 70% of those were seen once. The ten largest clonotypes hold 1.5% of the sample.

The entry originates in a study of Ad26.COV2.S vaccination and SARS-CoV-2 variants (dated by TCRdb to the early 2020s). About the study as a whole: Vaccine-arm donors were drawn from COV1001, a multicentre, randomized, double-blind, placebo-controlled phase I-IIa trial of Ad26.COV2.S in healthy adults. Sequencing of the TCRbeta repertoire served to evaluate the specificity and breadth of SARS-CoV-2-reactive T cell receptors following Ad26.COV2.S vaccination. A total of approximately 30 samples were included in the TCR-sequenced set, comprising around 19 Ad26.COV2.S vaccine recipients, 5 placebo recipients and 8 SARS-CoV-2 convalescent individuals. Trial participants were randomized into five groups of five: low-dose or high-dose Ad26.COV2.S given once or twice, or placebo on both occasions. Ad26.COV2.S was given intramuscularly at 5x10^10 or 1x10^11 viral particles, as a single shot or as two shots 56 days apart. Investigators did not know the trial group allocation while performing experiments and assessing outcomes. What the work shows at the level of the full study, not this receptor alone: Substantial breadth of spike-specific CD8+ and CD4+ T cell responses was reported after vaccination. The authors noted that total T cell responses may have been underestimated by the TCR breadth and depth analyses. Non-spike TCR breadth was comparable between vaccine and placebo recipients, consistent with the vaccine containing only spike. Compared with placebo recipients, Ad26.COV2.S recipients showed higher spike-specific TCR breadth (P = 0.0014). The study was not powered for comparison of responses between vaccine doses or regimens.

The specimen comprised peripheral blood, sampled in a trial of Ad26.COV2.S vaccine versus placebo. This receptor was identified in a person between 18 and 59 years old who received the Ad26.COV2.S COVID-19 vaccine or a placebo. The rearranged segments are TRBV14 and TRBJ1-5; the D gene lacks a confident call. The CDR3 corresponds to CASSQDSNQPQHF. The nucleotides read TGTGCCAGCAGCCAAGATAGCAATCAGCCCCAGCATTTT.